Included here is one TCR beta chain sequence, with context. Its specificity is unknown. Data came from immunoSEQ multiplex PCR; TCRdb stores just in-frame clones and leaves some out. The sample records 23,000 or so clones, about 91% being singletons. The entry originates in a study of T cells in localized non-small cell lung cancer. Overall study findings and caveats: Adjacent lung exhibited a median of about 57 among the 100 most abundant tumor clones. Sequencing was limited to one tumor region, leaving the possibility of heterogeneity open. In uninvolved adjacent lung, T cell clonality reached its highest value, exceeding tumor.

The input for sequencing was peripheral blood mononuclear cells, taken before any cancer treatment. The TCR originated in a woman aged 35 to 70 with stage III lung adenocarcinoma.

CDR3 sequence reads: CASSLQGGIGRETQYF. The CDR3 nucleotides are TGTGCCAGCAGCTTACAGGGAGGGATCGGTCGGGAGACCCAGTACTTC. The chain is built from TRBV7-9 and TRBJ2-5, with 7 bases matching TRBD2. CDR1 and CDR2 from the germline V gene are SEHNR and FQNEAQ (reference sequence). Losses at the gene ends were 2 bases for V and 5 bases for J; bases not matched to a gene: 11. This CDR3 has 16 residues. Supplemented by reference TRBV7-9 and TRBJ2-5, the full variable domain reads DTGVSQNPRHKITKRGQNVTFRCDPISEHNRLYWYRQTLGQGPEFLTYFQNEAQLEKSRLLSDRFSAERPKGSFSTLEIQRTEQGDSAMYLCASSLQGGIGRETQYFGPGTRLLVL.